The following is a T cell receptor beta chain sequence with its context. This table comes from immunoSEQ multiplex PCR, and its TCRdb copy is limited to in-frame clones, with some not included. The sample contains 250,000 to 300,000 clones, around nine tenths of which appear only once. This sample is part of a study of blood T cell repertoires in COVID-19. As for the study in general: The origin of the acute and convalescent COVID-19 samples was the United States, Italy and Spain. Sources were T cells, B-cell-depleted T cells, or PBMCs; the material itself was cDNA or gDNA.

Germline loops: CDR1 SQVTM, CDR2 ANQGSEA. The V and J ends lost 4 bases and 2 bases, in that order; junction bases with no gene match: 2. The CDR3 consists of 13 residues. Specimen: peripheral blood. The V and J genes are TRBV29-1 and TRBJ1-2, with 9 bases aligning to TRBD1. The sequence was collected from a man aged 50 to 59 with acute or convalescent COVID-19. The chain's CDR3 is CSVVGTGNYGYTF. CDR3 nucleotide sequence: TGCAGCGTTGTTGGGACAGGGAACTATGGCTACACCTTC.